A single sample is the source of the 32 T cell receptor beta chains below, sequenced in a study of blood T cell repertoires in COVID-19. The protocol was immunoSEQ multiplex PCR, while the TCRdb copy is restricted to in-frame clones and leaves out a portion. The sample consists of tens of thousands of clones, more than 75% of them appearing once. The sample consisted of peripheral blood. These receptors all come from a woman aged 80 or over with active or convalescent COVID-19.

The V call is TRBV19, the J call TRBJ1-4; TRBD1 matches 7 bases. V shed 7 bases and J 8 bases; nucleotides not matched to a gene: 10. This CDR3 has 14 amino acids. CDR1 and CDR2 (germline): LNHDA, SQIVND (reference sequence). The CDR3 region has the DNA TGTGCCAGTATCCGCACAGGGGTGAGCGAAAAACTGTTTTTT. Protein product: CASIRTGVSEKLFF.

The chain uses TRBV9 and TRBJ2-3, with 7 positions matching TRBD2. CDR1 is SGDLS and CDR2 is YYNGEE in the germline V gene. This CDR3 is built from 15 residues. With V trimmed by 4 bases and J by 2 bases, 7 bases remained unmatched. The CDR3 spells CASSPRLALTDTQYF. CDR3 DNA sequence: TGTGCCAGCAGCCCCCGACTAGCACTCACAGATACGCAGTATTTT.

The chain has TRBV9 and TRBJ2-7, with D possibly TRBD2 on 7 matching bases. CDR3 size: 13 residues. Trimming took 2 bases from V and 6 from J, leaving 12 bases between them. The germline V gene encodes CDR1 SGDLS and CDR2 YYNGEE. The CDR3 region is CASSVGGGGEQYF. For the CDR3, the DNA is TGTGCCAGCAGCGTTGGGGGAGGGGGCGAGCAGTACTTC. The complete variable domain, with remaining parts taken from reference TRBV9 and TRBJ2-7, reads DSGVTQTPKHLITATGQRVTLRCSPRSGDLSVYWYQQSLDQGLQFLIQYYNGEERAKGNILERFSAQQFPDLHSELNLSSLELGDSALYFCASSVGGGGEQYFGPGTRLTVT.

The V and J genes are TRBV18 and TRBJ2-3, with 8 bases identical to TRBD2. The ends lost 3 bases at V and 2 bases at J; junction bases unmatched: 4. The CDR3 length is 15 residues. Germline-derived CDR1 and CDR2 are KGHSH and LQKENI. CDR3: CASSPGGGLTDTQYF. The CDR3 nucleotides read TGTGCCAGCTCACCTGGCGGGGGGCTCACAGATACGCAGTATTTT.

The V gene is TRBV28, the J gene TRBJ2-1; D perhaps matches TRBD2 (6 bases). V lost 5 bases, J lost 8 bases, and 16 bases lay in between. The germline V gene encodes CDR1 MDHEN and CDR2 SYDVKM. The CDR3 extends over 14 amino acids. The CDR3 loop is CASSPYRLVYEQFF. In nucleotides, the CDR3 is TGTGCCAGCAGTCCCTACCGACTAGTCTATGAGCAGTTCTTC.

The chain's CDR3 is CSVHPVLAINTEAFF. The CDR3 DNA follows: TGCAGCGTCCACCCCGTGTTGGCAATTAACACTGAAGCTTTCTTT. The chain joins TRBV29-1 to TRBJ1-1; D gene ambiguous. The germline V gene encodes CDR1 SQVTM and CDR2 ANQGSEA. This CDR3 region has 15 residues. V shed 6 bases and J shed 2 bases, with 19 bases lying between them.

The rearrangement links TRBV6-5 to TRBJ2-6, with D possibly TRBD2 on 5 matching bases. Germline lookup yields CDR1 MNHEY and CDR2 SVGAGI. V dropped 2 bases and J dropped 0 bases, with 5 bases sitting between them. The CDR3 is made up of 15 amino acids. CDR3 DNA: TGTGCCAGCAGTTACCGGGGCTCTGGGGCCAACGTCCTGACTTTC. Amino acid sequence: CASSYRGSGANVLTF.

This clone was seen a few times. The V and J genes are TRBV19 and TRBJ2-3, with TRBD1 matching 9 bases. The CDR3 sequence is 17 residues long. With V trimmed by 1 base and J by 5 bases, 10 bases remained unmatched. The germline gives CDR1 LNHDA, CDR2 SQIVND (reference sequence). CDR3: CASSIAGWDRELDTQYF. CDR3 DNA: TGTGCCAGTAGTATAGCAGGCTGGGACAGGGAATTAGATACGCAGTATTTT.

The chain employs TRBV6-5 and TRBJ2-2; the match to TRBD1 covers 7 bases. In germline, CDR1 is MNHEY, CDR2 SVGAGI. The CDR3 is 14 residues long. Trimming at V came to 10 bases and at J to 3 bases, leaving 8 bases not matched to a gene. CDR3 loop: CATRGQADTGELFF. The CDR3 region has the DNA TGTGCCACCAGAGGACAGGCTGACACCGGGGAGCTGTTTTTT.

The rearrangement uses TRBV5-6 and TRBJ1-4, with D possibly matching TRBD1 (6 bases). CDR1 and CDR2 (germline): SGHDT, YYEEEE. The CDR3 covers 15 residues. V dropped 4 bases and J dropped 4 bases, with 14 bases sitting between them. This CDR3 reads CASSAIGGDNEKLFF. CDR3 in DNA: TGTGCCAGCAGCGCAATAGGGGGGGATAATGAAAAACTGTTTTTT.

The rearrangement joins TRBV7-9 to TRBJ2-5; 8 bases are shared with TRBD1. The V gene's germline CDR1 is SEHNR and CDR2 FQNEAQ (reference sequence). V gave up 3 bases and J gave up 2 bases; unmatched junction bases: 5. The CDR3 length is 15 residues. CDR3 residues: CASSFPRTGQETQYF. CDR3 DNA sequence: TGTGCCAGCAGCTTTCCCCGGACAGGGCAAGAGACCCAGTACTTC.

The chain couples TRBV9 to TRBJ2-7; D not certain. Per the germline V gene, CDR1 is SGDLS and CDR2 is YYNGEE. CDR3 length equals 13 residues. V was clipped by 5 bases and J by 0 bases, with 9 bases between them. The CDR3 sequence is CASSYLFSYEQYF. The CDR3 DNA reads TGTGCCAGCAGTTATCTTTTCTCCTACGAGCAGTACTTC.

The chain uses TRBV10-1 and TRBJ1-2, with a weak D call TRBD1 (6 bases). Germline CDR1 reads WNHNN; CDR2 reads SYGVQD (reference sequence). V was shortened by 7 bases and J by 3 bases, with 21 bases between the two germline ends. The CDR3 is 16 amino acids. DNA of the CDR3: TGCGCCAGCAAAAACAAACAGGGCAGTATGGACTATGGCTACACCTTC. As protein: CASKNKQGSMDYGYTF.

V and J are TRBV19 and TRBJ1-1; TRBD1 might be the D (5 bases). V was shortened by 9 bases and J by 0 bases, with 17 bases between the two germline ends. The CDR3 is 15 residues long. Germline loops: CDR1 LNHDA, CDR2 SQIVND (reference sequence). CDR3 DNA: TGTGCCAGCAGAATGGGGGGGATGATGAACACTGAAGCTTTCTTT. This translates into CASRMGGMMNTEAFF.

The chain joins TRBV6-5 to TRBJ1-6; D is undetermined. Germline CDR1 reads MNHEY; CDR2 reads SVGAGI. V lost 6 bases to trimming and J lost 7 bases, with 13 bases between them. The CDR3 covers 14 residues. In nucleotides, the CDR3 is TGTGCCAGCAGAGTGACAAGATTGAATTCACCCCTCCACTTT. The encoded protein is CASRVTRLNSPLHF.

The V gene is TRBV20-1, the J gene TRBJ2-3; D is uncertain. Trimming took 4 bases from V and 3 from J, leaving 5 bases between them. This CDR3 region has 11 residues. CDR1 DFQATT and CDR2 SNEGSKA come from the germline V gene (reference sequence). The CDR3 nucleotides are TGCAGTGCTATTACTACAGATACGCAGTATTTT. It specifies CSAITTDTQYF.

This chain links TRBV28 with TRBJ2-1, with unresolved D. CDR3 length: 16 residues. Trimming took 7 bases from V and 5 from J, leaving 21 bases between them. Germline V CDR1 and CDR2: MDHEN, SYDVKM. The CDR3 nucleotides read TGTGCCAGCATTTCCCCGAGTTCCCCCATCAACAATGAGCAGTTCTTC. Translating it yields CASISPSSPINNEQFF.

This chain links TRBV25-1 with TRBJ1-6; TRBD1 aligns across 10 bases. CDR3 length: 16 amino acids. Trimming removed 0 bases from V and 9 bases from J; junction bases left unmatched: 5. CDR1 MGHDK and CDR2 SYGVNS come from the germline V gene. The DNA of the CDR3 is TGTGCCAGCAGTGAATACCGACAGGGGGCAGGTTCACCCCTCCACTTT. Protein: CASSEYRQGAGSPLHF.

The V and J genes are TRBV18 and TRBJ1-2, with TRBD1 identical over 9 bases. V was pared by 3 bases and J by 5 bases, with 10 bases of the junction left unmatched. The CDR3 consists of 16 residues. Looked up from germline, CDR1 is KGHSH and CDR2 is LQKENI. The CDR3 sequence: CASSPQDGQGNYGYTF. CDR3 nucleotide sequence: TGTGCCAGCTCACCCCAAGACGGACAGGGGAATTATGGCTACACCTTC.

The chain carries TRBV19 and TRBJ1-4; D remains ambiguous. Per the germline V gene, CDR1 is LNHDA and CDR2 is SQIVND (reference sequence). This CDR3 contains 14 residues. The V gene lost 6 bases and the J gene lost 8 bases, with 16 bases spanning the gap. The DNA of the CDR3 is TGTGCCAGTAGCCCCCTCGGCCTCGGGGAAAAACTGTTTTTT. This translates into CASSPLGLGEKLFF.

This clone came up a few times. V usage is TRBV18 and J usage is TRBJ2-2; the match to TRBD2 covers 8 bases. J was trimmed by 13 bases and V by 3 bases; bases with no gene match: 7. The germline V gene has CDR1 KGHSH and CDR2 LQKENI. CDR3 length: 13 amino acids. The CDR3 here is CASSPEGREGLFF. The CDR3 DNA sequence: TGTGCCAGCTCACCGGAAGGACGGGAGGGGCTGTTTTTT.

The genes are TRBV20-1 and TRBJ2-5; perhaps TRBD2 as D (5 bases). This CDR3 is 11 amino acids long. CDR1 DFQATT and CDR2 SNEGSKA come from the germline V gene (reference sequence). Between the trimmed V and J ends, which lost 6 bases and 14 bases, there was a span of 19 bases. CDR3 DNA: TGCAGTGCCGCTTCGGACTCCCGCCCCTACTTC. Translated, it gives CSAASDSRPYF.

The chain uses TRBV4-3 and TRBJ2-1, with 8 bases aligning to TRBD2. Germline V gives CDR1 LGHNA, CDR2 YSLEER. V lost 4 bases to trimming and J lost 9 bases; unmatched junction nucleotides: 8. CDR3 length: 14 amino acids. The DNA for the CDR3 is TGCGCCAGCAGCCCAGGAGCGGGGGAAGGTGAGCAGTTCTTC. Amino acid sequence: CASSPGAGEGEQFF.

V is TRBV7-3 and J is TRBJ2-2; D is perhaps TRBD1 (6 bases). Deletions cut 8 bases from V and 1 base from J, with 20 bases between. The CDR3 runs 17 residues. Germline CDR1 SGHTA, CDR2 FQGTGA. The CDR3 DNA follows: TGTGCCAGCGGCTCCCCGGACAGAGCTCAGAACACCGGGGAGCTGTTTTTT. Translating gives CASGSPDRAQNTGELFF. Full variable domain (rest looked up from reference TRBV7-3 and TRBJ2-2): GAGVSQTPSNKVTEKGKYVELRCDPISGHTALYWYRQSLGQGPEFLIYFQGTGAADDSGLPNDRFFAVRPEGSVSTLKIQRTERGDSAVYLCASGSPDRAQNTGELFFGEGSRLTVL.

This chain uses TRBV30 with TRBJ1-2; perhaps TRBD1 as D (5 bases). Trimming stripped 4 bases from V and 8 bases from J, with 17 bases between. CDR1 is GTSNPN, CDR2 SVGIG, per germline (reference sequence). The CDR3 totals 13 residues. Here the CDR3 DNA reads TGTGCCTGGACCTGGAGGGGCTTTGGCGGCTACACCTTC. This gives the protein CAWTWRGFGGYTF.

CDR3 bases: TGTGCCACCAGTGATCCCCACGGGGAAAACATTCAGTACTTC. Amino acids: CATSDPHGENIQYF. The chain employs TRBV24-1 and TRBJ2-4; tentative D call: TRBD2 (5 bases). The germline gives CDR1 KGHDR, CDR2 SFDVKD. The CDR3 runs to 14 residues. The V gene lost 3 bases and the J gene lost 5 bases, with 10 bases spanning the gap.

V usage is TRBV2 and J usage is TRBJ1-6; 10 bases match TRBD1. Germline trimming cut 8 bases from V and 7 bases from J; bases unmatched to any gene: 8. The CDR3 loop spans 15 amino acids. The germline V gene has CDR1 SNHLY and CDR2 FYNNEI. The chain's CDR3 is CASGLRDRGNSPLHF. In nucleotides, the CDR3 is TGTGCCAGCGGACTCCGGGACAGGGGAAATTCACCCCTCCACTTT.

The chain employs TRBV7-3 and TRBJ2-7; D not resolved. The germline gives CDR1 SGHTA, CDR2 FQGTGA. The V end was cut by 5 bases, the J end by 3 bases, with 11 bases between. CDR3 length equals 13 residues. The CDR3 bases are TGTGCCAGCAGCGCCTCAGACAACTACGAGCAGTACTTC. It is translated as CASSASDNYEQYF.

This clone was seen only once. The J gene is TRBJ2-5, the V gene TRBV9; 10 positions agree with TRBD2. In germline, CDR1 is SGDLS, CDR2 YYNGEE. The CDR3 has 17 amino acids. V shed 0 bases and J 4 bases; nucleotides not matched to a gene: 9. The CDR3 loop is CASSVGSASGGVETQYF. CDR3 DNA: TGTGCCAGCAGCGTAGGGTCCGCCAGCGGGGGGGTAGAGACCCAGTACTTC.

This chain connects TRBV5-1 to TRBJ1-4, with 9 positions matching TRBD1. Unmatched junction bases numbered 6, after V lost 0 bases and J lost 9 bases. The CDR3 sequence is 15 residues long. In germline, CDR1 is SGHRS, CDR2 YFSETQ. This CDR3 is CASSLGVGTGQKLFF. DNA for the CDR3: TGCGCCAGCAGCTTGGGAGTCGGGACAGGGCAAAAACTGTTTTTT.

This chain uses TRBV7-2 with TRBJ2-7; 7 bases are a match to TRBD2. This CDR3 is 16 amino acids long. CDR1 and CDR2 from the germline V gene are SGHTA and FQGNSA. V shed 5 bases, J shed 4 bases, and the junction held 14 bases outside the gene matches. The CDR3 reads CASSKGAAGDSYEQYF. As DNA, the CDR3 is TGTGCCAGCAGCAAAGGGGCGGCGGGGGACTCGTACGAGCAGTACTTC.

Note on this clone: Its ends do not fully match the called genes, so a read error is possible. The chain employs TRBV30 and TRBJ2-6, with 8 bases lining up with TRBD1. In germline, CDR1 is GTSNPN, CDR2 SVGIG (reference sequence). This CDR3 comprises 14 residues. CDR3 nucleotide sequence: TGTGCCTGGAGTCTTAACAGGGGGGTCAACGTCCTGACTTTC. It specifies CAWSLNRGVNVLTF.